The 7 T cell receptor beta chains below were found in one sample sequenced in a study of blood T cell repertoires in COVID-19. The data were produced by immunoSEQ multiplex PCR, yet TCRdb's version contains in-frame clones alone and is incomplete. The profile shows tens of thousands of clones, approximately 84% of them singletons. Sequencing input: peripheral blood. These receptors came from a human donor in a cohort sampled during active COVID-19.

V gene TRBV7-9 combines with J gene TRBJ2-7, with TRBD1 identical over 7 bases. Looked up from germline, CDR1 is SEHNR and CDR2 is FQNEAQ (reference sequence). Trimming removed 5 bases from V and 2 bases from J; junction bases left unmatched: 6. The CDR3 runs to 14 residues. CDR3 residues: CASSPVGQPYEQYF. The CDR3 DNA reads TGTGCCAGCAGCCCAGTGGGACAGCCCTACGAGCAGTACTTC.

The chain has TRBV4-1 and TRBJ2-7; D is unresolved. V shed 2 bases and J shed 2 bases, with 10 bases lying between them. The germline CDR1 and CDR2 sequences are MGHRA and YSYEKL. This CDR3 is built from 14 residues. The CDR3 nucleotides read TGCGCCAGCAGCCAAACACAGATTCCCTACGAGCAGTACTTC. The encoded protein is CASSQTQIPYEQYF.

The chain links TRBV19 to TRBJ1-1; D remains ambiguous. The CDR3 has 14 amino acids. Trimming took off 8 bases at V and 0 bases at J, with 13 bases between the two ends. The V gene's germline CDR1 is LNHDA and CDR2 SQIVND (reference sequence). The CDR3 DNA reads as TGTGCCAGTCTCCCTGGCGGGGTGAACACTGAAGCTTTCTTT. Amino acids: CASLPGGVNTEAFF.

This chain joins TRBV10-3 and TRBJ2-3, with TRBD2 matching 10 bases. Per the germline V gene, CDR1 is ENHRY and CDR2 is SYGVKD. V shed 3 bases, J shed 4 bases, and the junction held 7 bases outside the gene matches. This CDR3 has 16 amino acids. CDR3 region: CAISDWERGGPDTQYF. For the CDR3, the DNA is TGTGCCATCAGTGACTGGGAGCGGGGGGGCCCAGATACGCAGTATTTT.

The chain employs TRBV6-5 and TRBJ1-5, with D possibly being TRBD1 (6 bases). Germline V gives CDR1 MNHEY, CDR2 SVGAGI. The V gene lost 6 bases and the J gene lost 0 bases, with 12 bases spanning the gap. This CDR3 has 15 residues. CDR3 region: CASRGTPYSNQPQHF. The CDR3 coding sequence is TGTGCCAGCAGGGGGACACCTTATAGCAATCAGCCCCAGCATTTT.

The chain joins TRBV28 to TRBJ2-7; the match to TRBD1 covers 8 bases. CDR1 and CDR2 (germline): MDHEN, SYDVKM. V dropped 6 bases and J dropped 6; count of bases not matched to a gene: 7. This CDR3 comprises 13 residues. CDR3 sequence: CASRPTGAGEQYF. CDR3 sequence (DNA): TGTGCCAGCAGACCGACAGGGGCCGGCGAGCAGTACTTC.

The chain has TRBV24-1 and TRBJ2-1, with 7 bases lining up with TRBD1. Germline V gene lookup returns CDR1 KGHDR and CDR2 SFDVKD. The CDR3 spans 14 residues. V shed 4 bases, J shed 5 bases, and the junction held 4 bases outside the gene matches. CDR3 amino acids: CATSDPGQNNEQFF. The CDR3 bases are TGTGCCACCAGTGACCCGGGACAGAACAATGAGCAGTTCTTC.